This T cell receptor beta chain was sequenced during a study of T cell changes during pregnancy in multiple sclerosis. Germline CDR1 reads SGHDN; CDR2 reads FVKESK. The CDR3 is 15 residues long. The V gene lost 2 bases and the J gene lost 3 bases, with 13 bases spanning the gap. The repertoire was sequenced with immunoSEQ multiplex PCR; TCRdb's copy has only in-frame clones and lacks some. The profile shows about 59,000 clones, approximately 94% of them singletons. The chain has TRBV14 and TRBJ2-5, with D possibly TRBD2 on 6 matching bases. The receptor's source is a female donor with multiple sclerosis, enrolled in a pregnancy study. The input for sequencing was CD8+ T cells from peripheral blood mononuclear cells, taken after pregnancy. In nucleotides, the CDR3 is TGTGCCAGCAGCCAATGGCTAGCGCAAAAAGAGACCCAGTACTTC. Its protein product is CASSQWLAQKETQYF. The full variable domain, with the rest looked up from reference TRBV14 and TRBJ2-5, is EAGVTQFPSHSVIEKGQTVTLRCDPISGHDNLYWYRRVMGKEIKFLLHFVKESKQDESGMPNNRFLAERTGGTYSTLKVQPAELEDSGVYFCASSQWLAQKETQYFGPGTRLLVL.